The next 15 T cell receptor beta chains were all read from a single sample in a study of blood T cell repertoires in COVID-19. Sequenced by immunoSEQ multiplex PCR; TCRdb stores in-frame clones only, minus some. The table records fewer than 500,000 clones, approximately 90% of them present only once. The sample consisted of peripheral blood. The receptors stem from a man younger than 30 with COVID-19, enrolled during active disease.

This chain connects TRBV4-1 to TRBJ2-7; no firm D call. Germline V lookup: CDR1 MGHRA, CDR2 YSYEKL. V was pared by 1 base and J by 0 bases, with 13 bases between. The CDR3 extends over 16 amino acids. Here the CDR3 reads CASSQGIELPSYEQYF. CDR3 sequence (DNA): TGCGCCAGCAGCCAAGGTATCGAACTGCCCTCCTACGAGCAGTACTTC.

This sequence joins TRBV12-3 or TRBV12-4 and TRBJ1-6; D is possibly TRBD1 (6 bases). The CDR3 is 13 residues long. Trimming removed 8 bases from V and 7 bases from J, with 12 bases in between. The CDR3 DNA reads TGTGCCAGCGACGACAGGAACAATTCACCCCTCCACTTT. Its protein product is CASDDRNNSPLHF.

CDR3 coding DNA: TGTGCCAGCAGTTTTAGGAGACAGGGTTGGGCCCAGCATTTT. This gives the protein CASSFRRQGWAQHF. The J gene is TRBJ1-5, the V gene TRBV27, with TRBD1 matching 7 bases. V lost 3 bases to trimming and J lost 11 bases; unmatched junction nucleotides: 10. CDR1 and CDR2 (germline): MNHEY, SMNVEV (reference sequence). The CDR3 runs 14 residues.

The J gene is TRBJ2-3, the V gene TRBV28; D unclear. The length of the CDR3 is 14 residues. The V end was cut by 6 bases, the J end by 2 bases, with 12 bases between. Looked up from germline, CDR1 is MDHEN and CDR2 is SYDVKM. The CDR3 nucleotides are TGTGCCAGCAGCCTCGAATCGGTCACAGATACGCAGTATTTT. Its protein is CASSLESVTDTQYF.

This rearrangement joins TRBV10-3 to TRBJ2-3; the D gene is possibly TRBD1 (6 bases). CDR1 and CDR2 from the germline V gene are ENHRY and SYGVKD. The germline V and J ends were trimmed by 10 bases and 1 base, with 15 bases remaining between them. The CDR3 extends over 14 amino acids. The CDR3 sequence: CASSTGSGTDTQYF. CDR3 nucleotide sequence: TGTGCCAGCAGCACAGGGAGTGGCACAGATACGCAGTATTTT.

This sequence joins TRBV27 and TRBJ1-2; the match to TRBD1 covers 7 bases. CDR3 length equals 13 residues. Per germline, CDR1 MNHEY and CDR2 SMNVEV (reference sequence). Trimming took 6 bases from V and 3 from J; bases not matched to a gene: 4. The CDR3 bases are TGTGCCAGCAGACCCGACAGGGACTATGGCTACACCTTC. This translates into CASRPDRDYGYTF.

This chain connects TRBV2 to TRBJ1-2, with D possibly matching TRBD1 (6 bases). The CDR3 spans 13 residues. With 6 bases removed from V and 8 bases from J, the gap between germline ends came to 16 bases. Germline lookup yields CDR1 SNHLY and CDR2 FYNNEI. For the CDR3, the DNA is TGTGCCAGCAGCTCACAGGGAGCTAGGGGCTACACCTTC. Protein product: CASSSQGARGYTF.

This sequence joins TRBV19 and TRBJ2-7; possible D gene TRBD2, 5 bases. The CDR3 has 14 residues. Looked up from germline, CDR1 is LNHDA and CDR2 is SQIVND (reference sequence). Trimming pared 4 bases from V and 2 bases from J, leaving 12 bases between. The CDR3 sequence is CASSTERSTYEQYF. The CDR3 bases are TGTGCCAGTAGTACTGAGCGGAGCACCTACGAGCAGTACTTC. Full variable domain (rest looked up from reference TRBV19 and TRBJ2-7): DGGITQSPKYLFRKEGQNVTLSCEQNLNHDAMYWYRQDPGQGLRLIYYSQIVNDFQKGDIAEGYSVSREKKESFPLTVTSAQKNPTAFYLCASSTERSTYEQYFGPGTRLTVT.

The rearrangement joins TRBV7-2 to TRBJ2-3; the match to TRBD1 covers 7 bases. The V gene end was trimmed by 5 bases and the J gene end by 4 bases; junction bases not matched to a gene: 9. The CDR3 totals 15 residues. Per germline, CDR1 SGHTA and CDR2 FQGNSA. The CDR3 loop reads CASSGQTGRSDTQYF. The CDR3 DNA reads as TGTGCCAGCAGCGGACAGACAGGGAGATCAGATACGCAGTATTTT.

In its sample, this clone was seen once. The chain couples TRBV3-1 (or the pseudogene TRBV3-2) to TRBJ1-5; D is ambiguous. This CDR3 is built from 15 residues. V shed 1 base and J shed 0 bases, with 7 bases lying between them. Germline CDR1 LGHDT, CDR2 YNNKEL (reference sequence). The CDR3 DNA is TGTGCCAGCAGCCAAGGTCGGTATAGCAATCAGCCCCAGCATTTT. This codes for CASSQGRYSNQPQHF.

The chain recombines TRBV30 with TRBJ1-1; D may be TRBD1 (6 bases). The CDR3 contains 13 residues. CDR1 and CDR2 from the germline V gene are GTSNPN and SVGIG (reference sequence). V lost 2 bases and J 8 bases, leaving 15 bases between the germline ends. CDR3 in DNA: TGTGCCTGGAGTTTGGACAGTTCGCGGGAAGCTTTCTTT. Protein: CAWSLDSSREAFF.

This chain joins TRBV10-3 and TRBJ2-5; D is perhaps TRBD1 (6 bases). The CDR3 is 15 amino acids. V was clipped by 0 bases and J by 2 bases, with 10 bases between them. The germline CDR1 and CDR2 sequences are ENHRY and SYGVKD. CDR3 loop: CAISESGQRQETQYF. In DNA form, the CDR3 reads TGTGCCATCAGTGAGTCAGGACAGAGACAAGAGACCCAGTACTTC.

CDR3 coding DNA: TGTGCCAGCAAGCCAGGGGGTTGGGAGACCCAGTACTTC. This codes for CASKPGGWETQYF. The chain carries TRBV6-5 and TRBJ2-5; 7 nucleotides align to TRBD1. This CDR3 is 13 amino acids long. The germline V gene has CDR1 MNHEY and CDR2 SVGAGI. Losses at the gene ends were 7 bases for V and 5 bases for J; bases not matched to a gene: 7.

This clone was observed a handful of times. The CDR3 loop is CASSAGLFNEQFF. In DNA, the CDR3 is TGTGCCAGCAGCGCCGGACTGTTCAATGAGCAGTTCTTC. The chain couples TRBV7-7 to TRBJ2-1; the D gene is possibly TRBD2 (5 bases). This CDR3 has 13 amino acids. Germline V gene sequence: CDR1 SSHAT, CDR2 FNYEAQ (reference sequence). The ends were cut back, 5 bases at V and 6 bases at J, with 11 bases in the middle.

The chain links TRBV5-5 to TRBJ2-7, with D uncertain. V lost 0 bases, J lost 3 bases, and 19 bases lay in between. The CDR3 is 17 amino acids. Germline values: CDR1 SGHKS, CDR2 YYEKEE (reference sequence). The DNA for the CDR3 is TGTGCCAGCAGCTTGGAATTCCGAGGAAGCCCCCTCTACGAGCAGTACTTC. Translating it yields CASSLEFRGSPLYEQYF.